Included here is one TCR beta chain sequence, with context. The data are from a study of blood T cell repertoires in COVID-19. Sequencing used immunoSEQ multiplex PCR; TCRdb keeps in-frame clones, though not all of them. The sample lists more than 450,000 clones; roughly 90% were seen once. CDR3 length: 14 residues. Germline loops: CDR1 SGHAT, CDR2 FQNNGV. V lost 5 bases and J lost 5, with 10 bases in between. Sequenced: PBMCs or T cells enriched from blood (not recorded which). The sequence was obtained from a woman under 30 who had recovered from COVID-19. The chain couples TRBV11-2 to TRBJ1-6; D might be TRBD1 (5 bases). For the CDR3, the DNA is TGTGCCAGCAGCCCAGGGCTAAATAATTCACCCCTCCACTTT. It specifies CASSPGLNNSPLHF.